These 16 T cell receptor beta chains originate from one sample sequenced in a study of shared T cell receptors in the human thymus. Profiled with immunoSEQ multiplex PCR; TCRdb holds only in-frame clones, not every one. Seen here are about 540,000 clones, approximately 78% observed once, and the top ten hold approximately 0.013%. The same sample was also used in a study of human thymus T cells.

Sequenced sample: thymocytes. These TCRs come from a boy in the first two years of life with a congenital heart defect.

As DNA, the CDR3 is TGTGCCAGCAGTGTTGACAGCGCTACCACCGGGGAGCTGTTTTTT. Translation: CASSVDSATTGELFF. V and J are TRBV2 and TRBJ2-2; D might be TRBD1 (5 bases). The V and J ends lost 4 bases and 4 bases respectively, with 13 bases between them. Germline CDR1 and CDR2: SNHLY and FYNNEI. This CDR3 has 15 residues.

This chain connects TRBV28 to TRBJ2-7, with TRBD2 identical over 9 bases. Trimming cost V 3 bases and J 9 bases; bases outside gene matches: 0. The CDR3 covers 11 residues. Germline V CDR1 and CDR2: MDHEN, SYDVKM. The CDR3 loop reads CASSLREGQYF. The CDR3 DNA reads as TGTGCCAGCAGTTTGCGGGAGGGGCAGTACTTC.

The chain recombines TRBV27 with TRBJ2-7; D might be TRBD2 (5 bases). The CDR3 spans 15 residues. Germline values: CDR1 MNHEY, CDR2 SMNVEV (reference sequence). V was pared by 4 bases and J by 6 bases, with 19 bases between. CDR3 region: CASSSLQRWNAEQYF. The CDR3 DNA reads TGTGCCAGCAGTTCCCTGCAGCGGTGGAATGCCGAGCAGTACTTC.

The rearrangement uses TRBV28 and TRBJ1-2, with D tentatively TRBD1 (6 bases). V shed 3 bases and J shed 6 bases, with 17 bases lying between them. The length of the CDR3 is 15 residues. CDR1 MDHEN and CDR2 SYDVKM come from the germline V gene. CDR3 coding DNA: TGTGCCAGCAGTTTGAGATTTCCCGACAGGAATGGCTACACCTTC. The encoded protein is CASSLRFPDRNGYTF.

This chain connects TRBV5-6 to TRBJ1-2, with D unclear. The germline V gene has CDR1 SGHDT and CDR2 YYEEEE. Trimming pared 4 bases from V and 8 bases from J, leaving 18 bases between. The CDR3 consists of 14 residues. CDR3 protein: CASSPKATSRGYTF. CDR3 in DNA: TGTGCCAGCAGCCCCAAGGCGACTTCGCGGGGCTACACCTTC.

This chain connects TRBV5-1 to TRBJ2-1, with D possibly being TRBD2 (6 bases). Germline V CDR1 and CDR2: SGHRS, YFSETQ. V lost 4 bases and J 9 bases, leaving 26 bases between the germline ends. The CDR3 consists of 17 residues. The CDR3 loop is CASSPGTGRTSHSEQFF. For the CDR3, the DNA is TGCGCCAGCAGCCCGGGGACTGGGCGGACATCTCACAGTGAGCAGTTCTTC.

V and J are TRBV7-9 and TRBJ1-2, with D uncertain. The CDR3 spans 16 residues. Trimming shortened V by 4 bases and J by 9 bases, and 24 bases separated the two germline ends. From germline, CDR1 is SEHNR and CDR2 FQNEAQ (reference sequence). The DNA for the CDR3 is TGTGCCAGCAGCTCCATCACTGTAGTCCCCGTGATTCGCTACACCTTC. As protein: CASSSITVVPVIRYTF.

This chain joins TRBV7-6 and TRBJ2-7, with TRBD1 matching 11 bases. Per germline, CDR1 SGHVS and CDR2 FNYEAQ. Trimming removed 2 bases from V and 3 bases from J; junction bases left unmatched: 3. This CDR3 is 15 amino acids long. DNA for the CDR3: TGTGCCAGCAGCTTATCGGGACAGGGGGTCTACGAGCAGTACTTC. This translates into CASSLSGQGVYEQYF.

The V and J genes are TRBV28 and TRBJ2-7; 11 nucleotides align to TRBD2. This CDR3 has 15 residues. CDR1 is MDHEN, CDR2 SYDVKM, per germline. V shed 6 bases and J 0 bases; nucleotides not matched to a gene: 4. The CDR3 region is CASRLSGRVSYEQYF. CDR3 nucleotides: TGTGCCAGCAGACTTAGCGGGAGGGTCTCCTACGAGCAGTACTTC.

CDR3 bases: TGTGCCAGCAGTCCGCCCGGCAGTCAGTCGGGGGCTGGGGCCAACGTCCTGACTTTC. It translates to CASSPPGSQSGAGANVLTF. The chain uses TRBV28 and TRBJ2-6; possibly TRBD2 for D (6 bases). Germline assignment: CDR1 MDHEN and CDR2 SYDVKM. Trimming shortened V by 5 bases and J by 2 bases, and 22 bases separated the two germline ends. The CDR3 totals 19 residues.

This chain connects TRBV2 to TRBJ2-5, with D possibly TRBD2 on 6 matching bases. CDR1 and CDR2 from the germline V gene are SNHLY and FYNNEI. With 7 bases removed from V and 1 base from J, the gap between germline ends came to 16 bases. The length of the CDR3 is 15 residues. Here the CDR3 reads CASTSSGTGQETQYF. CDR3 bases: TGTGCCAGCACATCATCGGGGACTGGCCAAGAGACCCAGTACTTC.

The rearrangement joins TRBV14 to TRBJ1-2, with D possibly being TRBD1 (5 bases). The CDR3 loop spans 16 amino acids. Germline V lookup: CDR1 SGHDN, CDR2 FVKESK. V was clipped by 0 bases and J by 3 bases, with 14 bases between them. The CDR3 nucleotides are TGTGCCAGCAGCCAAGAGGTTCAGGGCGGATACTATGGCTACACCTTC. Translating gives CASSQEVQGGYYGYTF.

On this clone: One end of the junction is discordant with germline, which a read error may explain. V is TRBV5-6 and J is TRBJ1-5, with D tentatively TRBD1 (6 bases). CDR1 is SGHDT, CDR2 YYEEEE, per germline. The CDR3 consists of 14 residues. Here the CDR3 DNA reads TGTGCCAGCAGCAGGGAGGGGGGCAACCAGCCCCAGCATTTT. It is translated as CASSREGGNQPQHF.

The rearrangement joins TRBV11-1 to TRBJ1-1; no definite D call. Germline V gene sequence: CDR1 SGHAT, CDR2 FQDESV (reference sequence). The V gene lost 5 bases and the J gene lost 0 bases, with 10 bases spanning the gap. This CDR3 is 14 amino acids long. CDR3 protein: CASSVQPMNTEAFF. CDR3 DNA sequence: TGTGCCAGCAGCGTACAACCCATGAACACTGAAGCTTTCTTT.

CDR3 amino acids: CASSQGRPGGTSGRRGTQYF. The CDR3 DNA sequence: TGTGCCAGCAGCCAAGGTCGTCCCGGGGGGACTAGCGGGAGACGCGGTACGCAGTATTTT. The V and J genes are TRBV14 and TRBJ2-3, with 14 nucleotides matching TRBD2. Germline-derived CDR1 and CDR2 are SGHDN and FVKESK. Germline trimming cut 1 base from V and 8 bases from J; bases unmatched to any gene: 17. There are 20 residues in the CDR3.

CDR3 protein: CASSQDNSHGQGLYYGYTF. The CDR3 DNA is TGTGCCAGCAGCCAGGACAACTCCCACGGACAGGGTTTGTACTATGGCTACACCTTC. The chain carries TRBV4-2 and TRBJ1-2; 8 nucleotides line up with TRBD1. Germline CDR1 reads LGHNA; CDR2 reads YNFKEQ. This CDR3 spans 19 amino acids. V dropped 3 bases and J dropped 3; count of bases not matched to a gene: 18.